These 25 T cell receptor beta chains were sequenced from one sample in a study of OX40 agonist ivuxolimab in advanced cancers. Sequencing used immunoSEQ multiplex PCR; TCRdb keeps in-frame clones, though not all of them. Among 45,000 to 65,000 clones listed, about 87% were seen once. Sample: CD4+ or CD8+ T cells sorted from blood, taken in a trial of the OX40 agonist ivuxolimab. The receptors come from an adult with an advanced solid tumor such as melanoma, head and neck, liver or kidney cancer.

This chain uses TRBV28 with TRBJ2-5; 8 nucleotides agree with TRBD1. V trimming: 3 bases; J trimming: 4 bases; junction bases outside the gene matches: 10. Germline V lookup: CDR1 MDHEN, CDR2 SYDVKM. The CDR3 runs to 16 residues. CDR3 bases: TGTGCCAGCAGTTTTCTCGGGACAGGAGGATCAGAGACCCAGTACTTC. Translated: CASSFLGTGGSETQYF.

This sequence joins TRBV28 and TRBJ2-6; D is unclear. CDR3 size: 17 residues. Germline CDR1 MDHEN, CDR2 SYDVKM. The germline V and J ends were trimmed by 6 bases and 4 bases, with 19 bases remaining between them. The CDR3 nucleotides read TGTGCCAGCAGCCACCCGCTTACCGACGAGGGGGCCAACGTCCTGACTTTC. It encodes CASSHPLTDEGANVLTF. The full variable domain, its missing parts supplied by reference TRBV28 and TRBJ2-6, is DVKVTQSSRYLVKRTGEKVFLECVQDMDHENMFWYRQDPGLGLRLIYFSYDVKMKEKGDIPEGYSVSREKKERFSLILESASTNQTSMYLCASSHPLTDEGANVLTFGAGSRLTVL.

The chain links TRBV10-2 to TRBJ1-5, with D unresolved. With 8 bases removed from V and 0 bases from J, the gap between germline ends came to 11 bases. Per germline, CDR1 WSHSY and CDR2 SAAADI. The CDR3 covers 14 residues. CDR3 region: CASQAIDSNQPQHF. The CDR3 DNA sequence: TGCGCCAGCCAGGCTATAGATAGCAATCAGCCCCAGCATTTT.

The chain links TRBV2 to TRBJ2-2; 9 positions agree with TRBD2. CDR3 length equals 16 residues. Germline lookup yields CDR1 SNHLY and CDR2 FYNNEI. V gave up 4 bases and J gave up 1 base; unmatched junction bases: 4. In nucleotides, the CDR3 is TGTGCCAGCAGTGGAGCGGGGGGACTGAACACCGGGGAGCTGTTTTTT. Amino acids: CASSGAGGLNTGELFF.

The V call is TRBV6-5, the J call TRBJ1-3; perhaps TRBD1 as D (5 bases). In germline, CDR1 is MNHEY, CDR2 SVGAGI. Trimming shortened V by 6 bases and J by 2 bases, and 14 bases separated the two germline ends. This CDR3 has 15 residues. The CDR3 is CASSPRWGPGNTIYF. CDR3 bases: TGTGCCAGCAGCCCACGCTGGGGCCCTGGAAACACCATATATTTT.

This clone appeared a single time. The chain joins TRBV11-1 to TRBJ1-2; TRBD1 is a possible D gene (6 bases). Germline V CDR1 and CDR2: SGHAT, FQDESV (reference sequence). The CDR3 has 14 residues. Between the trimmed V and J ends, which lost 5 bases and 8 bases, there was a span of 18 bases. The CDR3 loop reads CASSILDRSTGYTF. The CDR3 DNA reads TGTGCCAGCAGCATACTCGACAGGTCCACGGGCTACACCTTC.

This chain joins TRBV7-9 and TRBJ1-1; D remains ambiguous. CDR1 SEHNR and CDR2 FQNEAQ come from the germline V gene (reference sequence). V lost 10 bases and J 0 bases, leaving 15 bases between the germline ends. The CDR3 loop spans 14 amino acids. CDR3 nucleotides: TGTGCCACCTTACCCGACTACTTGAACACTGAAGCTTTCTTT. Its protein product is CATLPDYLNTEAFF.

A single count supports this clone. The chain links TRBV6-1 to TRBJ1-6, with D perhaps matching TRBD1 (6 bases). CDR1 MNHNS and CDR2 SASEGT come from the germline V gene. Trimming cost V 8 bases and J 7 bases, with 12 bases left between them. The CDR3 is 13 amino acids. The CDR3 bases are TGTGCCAGCTTTAACAGGGCAAATTCACCCCTCCACTTT. Translating gives CASFNRANSPLHF.

The CDR3 loop is CASSLDRGAGGYTF. The CDR3 DNA is TGTGCCAGCAGCTTAGACCGGGGGGCGGGCGGCTACACCTTC. The V call is TRBV7-2, the J call TRBJ1-2; D may be TRBD1 (6 bases). V dropped 1 base and J dropped 8 bases, with 14 bases sitting between them. CDR1 and CDR2 from the germline V gene are SGHTA and FQGNSA. There are 14 residues in the CDR3.

The gene calls are TRBV4-3 and TRBJ1-3; a possible D gene is TRBD1 (5 bases). CDR3 size: 16 residues. Trimming removed 1 base at V and 4 bases at J, with 14 bases between. The germline V gene encodes CDR1 LGHNA and CDR2 YSLEER. In DNA, the CDR3 is TGCGCCAGCAGCCAAGGGGCAGGGCTGGGCGGAAACACCATATATTTT. Its translation is CASSQGAGLGGNTIYF.

V gene TRBV5-1 combines with J gene TRBJ2-3; D not certain. Deletions cut 0 bases from V and 4 bases from J, with 6 bases between. There are 13 residues in the CDR3. Germline lookup yields CDR1 SGHRS and CDR2 YFSETQ. The CDR3 DNA reads TGCGCCAGCAGCTTGGGCCGGGCAGATACGCAGTATTTT. Translated: CASSLGRADTQYF.

The chain has TRBV4-3 and TRBJ2-2; D perhaps matches TRBD1 (5 bases). Germline CDR1 and CDR2: LGHNA and YSLEER. The CDR3 is 16 amino acids. V lost 0 bases and J lost 0, with 8 bases in between. In nucleotides, the CDR3 is TGCGCCAGCAGCCAAGAAGCGACAGCGAACACCGGGGAGCTGTTTTTT. This gives the protein CASSQEATANTGELFF.

The chain's CDR3 is CASSRDRGYYGYTF. In nucleotides, the CDR3 is TGTGCCAGTAGTCGGGACAGGGGTTACTATGGCTACACCTTC. The rearrangement uses TRBV19 and TRBJ1-2; 10 nucleotides match TRBD1. Trimming at V came to 5 bases and at J to 3 bases, leaving 3 bases not matched to a gene. Germline CDR1 LNHDA, CDR2 SQIVND (reference sequence). This CDR3 contains 14 residues.

This clone has just one count. V usage is TRBV11-3 and J usage is TRBJ1-6, with unresolved D. The CDR3 sequence is 13 residues long. The germline CDR1 and CDR2 sequences are SGHNT and YENEEA. Trimming cost V 5 bases and J 2 bases, with 4 bases left between them. The CDR3 sequence is CASSRAYNSPLHF. CDR3 coding DNA: TGTGCCAGCAGCCGAGCCTATAATTCACCCCTCCACTTT. Supplemented by reference TRBV11-3 and TRBJ1-6, the full variable domain reads EAGVVQSPRYKIIEKKQPVAFWCNPISGHNTLYWYLQNLGQGPELLIRYENEEAVDDSQLPKDRFSAERLKGVDSTLKIQPAELGDSAVYLCASSRAYNSPLHFGNGTRLTVT.

This chain connects TRBV29-1 to TRBJ2-7; D is unclear. Trimming left V 2 bases short and J 3 bases short, with 11 bases between. The CDR3 sequence is 13 residues long. Per germline, CDR1 SQVTM and CDR2 ANQGSEA. The CDR3 coding sequence is TGCAGCGTTGAATCGAACAGAGACTACGAGCAGTACTTC. It encodes CSVESNRDYEQYF.

The chain employs TRBV4-3 and TRBJ1-4; D is uncertain. The CDR3 spans 15 residues. Trimming removed 0 bases at V and 0 bases at J, with 5 bases between. The germline CDR1 and CDR2 sequences are LGHNA and YSLEER. This CDR3 is CASSQESATNEKLFF. The CDR3 DNA is TGCGCCAGCAGCCAAGAGTCAGCAACTAATGAAAAACTGTTTTTT.

V usage is TRBV10-1 and J usage is TRBJ2-3; possibly TRBD1 or TRBD2 for D (5 bases each). Germline CDR1 and CDR2: WNHNN and SYGVQD (reference sequence). CDR3 size: 13 residues. Trimming removed 2 bases from V and 9 bases from J, with 12 bases in between. CDR3 sequence (DNA): TGCGCCAGCAGTGAGGGCCGGGACGGGACGCAGTATTTT. It codes for CASSEGRDGTQYF.

This clone was detected once. The rearrangement links TRBV6-1 to TRBJ1-4; tentatively, D is TRBD1 (6 bases). This CDR3 is built from 14 residues. Per the germline V gene, CDR1 is MNHNS and CDR2 is SASEGT. Trimming removed 7 bases at V and 6 bases at J, with 15 bases between. The CDR3 loop reads CASTRRGGDEKLFF. Written as DNA, the CDR3 is TGTGCCAGCACCCGAAGAGGGGGGGATGAAAAACTGTTTTTT.

The gene calls are TRBV5-5 and TRBJ2-1, with 9 bases identical to TRBD1. The CDR3 loop spans 16 amino acids. Germline CDR1 is SGHKS and CDR2 is YYEKEE (reference sequence). The ends lost 0 bases at V and 7 bases at J; junction bases unmatched: 8. As DNA, the CDR3 is TGTGCCAGCAGCTTGGTCCCGGGACAGGGCTGGAATGAGCAGTTCTTC. Residues: CASSLVPGQGWNEQFF.

The chain has TRBV5-5 and TRBJ2-2; 7 bases line up with TRBD1. The V segment lost 4 bases and the J segment 0 bases; nucleotides outside the gene matches: 6. CDR3 size: 16 residues. Germline lookup yields CDR1 SGHKS and CDR2 YYEKEE (reference sequence). The CDR3 is CASSLRQGSNTGELFF. Here the CDR3 DNA reads TGTGCCAGCAGCCTACGACAGGGATCGAACACCGGGGAGCTGTTTTTT. Supplemented by reference TRBV5-5 and TRBJ2-2, the full variable domain reads DAGVTQSPTHLIKTRGQQVTLRCSPISGHKSVSWYQQVLGQGPQFIFQYYEKEERGRGNFPDRFSARQFPNYSSELNVNALLLGDSALYLCASSLRQGSNTGELFFGEGSRLTVL.

The CDR3 region is CASRLSGKSYNEQFF. The DNA for the CDR3 is TGTGCCAGCAGATTGAGCGGGAAATCCTACAATGAGCAGTTCTTC. This chain connects TRBV5-4 to TRBJ2-1; the match to TRBD2 covers 7 bases. The CDR3 extends over 15 amino acids. CDR1 and CDR2 (germline): SGHNT, YYREEE (reference sequence). The V and J ends lost 5 bases and 1 base, in that order; junction bases with no gene match: 6.

This rearrangement joins TRBV5-1 to TRBJ2-2, with TRBD2 as a possible D gene (5 bases). The germline V gene encodes CDR1 SGHRS and CDR2 YFSETQ. Trimming removed 1 base at V and 2 bases at J, with 12 bases between. The CDR3 has 16 amino acids. The CDR3 protein is CASSLLPAVNTGELFF. The DNA for the CDR3 is TGCGCCAGCAGCTTGCTCCCAGCGGTTAACACCGGGGAGCTGTTTTTT.

The chain combines TRBV7-9 with TRBJ1-1, with a possible D match to TRBD1 (5 bases). With 2 bases removed from V and 2 bases from J, the gap between germline ends came to 12 bases. This CDR3 has 15 amino acids. Germline CDR1 reads SEHNR; CDR2 reads FQNEAQ (reference sequence). In DNA, the CDR3 is TGTGCCAGCAGCTTATATGGCAGGGTTAACACTGAAGCTTTCTTT. Protein product: CASSLYGRVNTEAFF.

The V call is TRBV5-1, the J call TRBJ2-1; D might be TRBD2 (7 bases). This CDR3 is built from 18 residues. V gave up 3 bases and J gave up 0 bases, with 19 bases separating them. Germline CDR1 SGHRS, CDR2 YFSETQ. CDR3 in amino acids: CASSSQGGGASSYNEQFF. The CDR3, as DNA: TGCGCCAGCAGCTCCCAGGGTGGGGGGGCGAGCTCCTACAATGAGCAGTTCTTC.

V gene TRBV19 combines with J gene TRBJ2-2; D possibly corresponds to TRBD1 (6 bases). Germline CDR1 LNHDA, CDR2 SQIVND (reference sequence). The CDR3 contains 16 residues. V was trimmed by 5 bases and J by 7 bases, leaving 20 bases between them. The CDR3 region is CASSPPSRGRGGELFF. DNA for the CDR3: TGTGCCAGTAGTCCCCCCTCAAGGGGCAGGGGCGGGGAGCTGTTTTTT.